This T cell receptor (beta chain) was sequenced during a study of T-cell reconstitution after alpha-beta-depleted transplantation in children. Researchers prepared the TCRbeta library using unique molecular identifiers, the study reports. TCRdb itself ran the PCR reads through MiXCR, one entry per CDR3 protein. Counted here are some 240,000 distinct CDR3 sequences, approximately 9.7% occurring once; the ten biggest clones make up approximately 5%. This clonotype was seen a handful of times. Per germline, CDR1 SGHRS and CDR2 YFSETQ. The CDR3 runs to 13 residues. The V gene lost 4 bases and the J gene lost 7 bases, with 13 bases spanning the gap.

The sample was PBMCs from the stem cell graft donor, taken from the stem cell graft. The gene calls are TRBV5-1 and TRBJ2-3, with D perhaps matching TRBD2 (5 bases). This clonotype originated in a human donor who donated a stem cell graft to a child with SCID. The CDR3 loop is CASSRGPGNTQYF. In nucleotides, the CDR3 is TGCGCCAGCAGCCGCGGACCCGGGAATACGCAGTATTTT.